These 30 T cell receptor beta chains originate from one sample sequenced in a study of T cells after yellow fever vaccination. MiXCR, run by TCRdb on the 5' RACE reads, gives a single entry per CDR3 protein. The sample shows more than 75,000 distinct CDR3 sequences, 7.5% to 10% of them seen only once. The material was CD8+ T cells not binding an NS4B(214-222) dextramer, sorted from PBMCs, obtained around 16 days after the first yellow fever vaccination. These receptor sequences come from a man aged 18-30 years who received the YFV17D yellow fever vaccine.

The chain couples TRBV5-6 to TRBJ1-1; D perhaps matches TRBD1 (6 bases). V shed 4 bases and J shed 11 bases, with 18 bases lying between them. This CDR3 is built from 13 residues. Germline V gene sequence: CDR1 SGHDT, CDR2 YYEEEE. The CDR3 nucleotides are TGTGCCAGCAGCAAGGGGGTCGGGGTTCTCGCTTTCTTT. This translates into CASSKGVGVLAFF.

The genes are TRBV30 and TRBJ2-7, with 9 bases aligning to TRBD2. This CDR3 is built from 18 residues. V trimming: 2 bases; J trimming: 2 bases; junction bases outside the gene matches: 16. CDR1 is GTSNPN and CDR2 is SVGIG in the germline V gene (reference sequence). CDR3 sequence: CAWSQKVGPGLAPYEQYF. The CDR3 DNA is TGTGCCTGGAGTCAGAAAGTAGGACCGGGACTAGCACCCTACGAGCAGTACTTC.

The rearrangement links TRBV6-1 to TRBJ1-1, with 8 bases aligning to TRBD1. The trim removed 6 bases at V and 6 bases at J, leaving 9 bases unmatched. Germline CDR1 is MNHNS and CDR2 is SASEGT. There are 14 residues in the CDR3. CDR3 residues: CASSPGQGWAEAFF. The CDR3 DNA reads TGTGCCAGCAGCCCCGGACAGGGTTGGGCTGAAGCTTTCTTT.

There are a few counts of this clonotype. The chain links TRBV21-1 to TRBJ2-1; the DNA was not used to check the table's D call, TRBD2. TRBV21-1 is shown as a pseudogene. The length of the CDR3 is 16 residues. The CDR3 nucleotides read TGTGCCAGCAGCAGGGGGAGGCGGGGCCTATACAATGAGCAGTTCTTC. Translated, it gives CASSRGRRGLYNEQFF.

This clonotype has only a few counts. The V call is TRBV6-5, the J call TRBJ1-2, with 7 bases lining up with TRBD1. Unmatched junction bases numbered 18, after V lost 4 bases and J lost 7 bases. The CDR3 length is 17 residues. From germline, CDR1 is MNHEY and CDR2 SVGAGI. The CDR3 DNA sequence: TGTGCCAGCAGTTTTTCGAGTGTTGGACAGGTCCCAGGTGGCTACACCTTC. This sequence encodes CASSFSSVGQVPGGYTF.

The V gene is TRBV27, the J gene TRBJ1-1; no definite D call. CDR1 is MNHEY, CDR2 SMNVEV, per germline (reference sequence). The CDR3 has 11 residues. Trimming took off 10 bases at V and 1 base at J, with 7 bases between the two ends. The CDR3 DNA reads as TGTGCCATCGGTCGGAACACTGAAGCTTTCTTT. This codes for CAIGRNTEAFF.

The chain is built from TRBV4-2 and TRBJ1-6; the D is unclear. Germline values: CDR1 LGHNA, CDR2 YNFKEQ. The ends were cut back, 0 bases at V and 11 bases at J, with 11 bases in the middle. The CDR3 spans 14 residues. The CDR3 nucleotides read TGTGCCAGCAGCCAAGATTCCCCCGGGACACCCCTCCACTTT. This translates into CASSQDSPGTPLHF.

J is TRBJ2-2 and V is TRBV7-3; a possible D gene is TRBD2 (5 bases). V lost 6 bases and J lost 0, with 11 bases in between. Germline loops: CDR1 SGHTA, CDR2 FQGTGA. The length of the CDR3 is 15 residues. CDR3: CASSQRTANTGELFF. CDR3 coding DNA: TGTGCCAGCAGTCAGCGGACTGCGAACACCGGGGAGCTGTTTTTT.

This clonotype was recorded at least ten times. The chain carries TRBV6-2 or TRBV6-3 and TRBJ2-1, with TRBD2 as a possible D gene (5 bases). Trimming took 6 bases from V and 7 from J, leaving 16 bases between them. Per germline, CDR1 MNHEY and CDR2 SVGEGT. The CDR3 is 14 amino acids. This CDR3 is CASRDSKVGNEQFF. The CDR3 DNA reads TGTGCCAGCAGGGACTCTAAGGTAGGGAATGAGCAGTTCTTC.

This clonotype has a count of ten or more. This chain uses TRBV4-1 with TRBJ1-3, with a possible D match to TRBD1 (6 bases). Germline V CDR1 and CDR2: MGHRA, YSYEKL. V was clipped by 4 bases and J by 0 bases, with 13 bases between them. The CDR3 runs 16 residues. This chain's CDR3 is CASSPYRDASGNTIYF. CDR3 coding DNA: TGCGCCAGCAGCCCCTACAGGGACGCCTCTGGAAACACCATATATTTT.

In this sample, this clonotype turned up a few times. The CDR3 coding sequence is TGTGCCAGCAGGGGGGGGGAAGAGACCCAGTACTTC. Encoded protein: CASRGGEETQYF. J is TRBJ2-5 and V is TRBV7-8; the match to TRBD2 covers 7 bases. From germline, CDR1 is SGHVS and CDR2 FQNEAQ. J gave up 3 bases and V 6 bases, and 1 base lay outside the gene matches. The CDR3 contains 12 residues.

This rearrangement joins TRBV6-2 or TRBV6-3 to TRBJ2-7; perhaps D is TRBD1 or TRBD2 (5 bases each). Trimming pared 2 bases from V and 0 bases from J, leaving 14 bases between. The CDR3 runs to 16 residues. Germline-derived CDR1 and CDR2 are MNHEY and SVGEGT. The CDR3 nucleotides are TGTGCCAGCAGTTACGGGGCAGGGACGAGCTCCTACGAGCAGTACGTC. This gives the protein CASSYGAGTSSYEQYV.

The gene calls are TRBV25-1 and TRBJ2-2, with D uncertain. This CDR3 comprises 12 residues. V lost 8 bases and J lost 5, with 9 bases in between. Germline-derived CDR1 and CDR2 are MGHDK and SYGVNS. The CDR3 region has the DNA TGTGCCAGCCTCAAAGAGACCGGGGAGCTGTTTTTT. Residues: CASLKETGELFF.

This chain links TRBV3-1 with TRBJ1-5, with unresolved D. CDR1 LGHDT and CDR2 YNNKEL come from the germline V gene (reference sequence). Deletions cut 7 bases from V and 5 bases from J, with 30 bases between. The CDR3 extends over 19 amino acids. CDR3 DNA: TGTGCCAGCATACACACCCCCGCCCGGCCGGACCCCACCGATCAGCCCCAGCATTTT. Translation: CASIHTPARPDPTDQPQHF.

There are a few counts of this clonotype. The chain is built from TRBV7-2 and TRBJ2-5; TRBD2 matches 12 bases. With 4 bases clipped from V and 5 bases from J, the junction kept 5 bases outside the gene matches. From germline, CDR1 is SGHTA and CDR2 FQGNSA. This CDR3 comprises 15 residues. The chain's CDR3 is CASSSPSGGAETQYF. The CDR3 bases are TGTGCCAGCAGCTCCCCTAGCGGGGGGGCGGAGACCCAGTACTTC.

This clonotype was observed a few times. This rearrangement joins TRBV7-6 to TRBJ1-5; D perhaps matches TRBD1 (6 bases). This CDR3 is 14 amino acids long. CDR1 is SGHVS and CDR2 is FNYEAQ in the germline V gene. V was trimmed by 2 bases and J by 2 bases, leaving 7 bases between them. CDR3 DNA: TGTGCCAGCAGCTTATACAGGGGCAATCAGCCCCAGCATTTT. Encoded protein: CASSLYRGNQPQHF.

There are a few counts of this clonotype. In DNA form, the CDR3 reads TGTGCCAGTAGCAGAGACAGGGGCAATCAGCCCCAGCATTTT. Residues: CASSRDRGNQPQHF. This chain uses TRBV19 with TRBJ1-5; 7 positions agree with TRBD1. The V segment lost 6 bases and the J segment 2 bases; nucleotides outside the gene matches: 4. The length of the CDR3 is 14 residues. Germline CDR1 reads LNHDA; CDR2 reads SQIVND (reference sequence).

This clonotype appeared many times. V usage is TRBV20-1 and J usage is TRBJ2-3; TRBD2 matches 10 bases. The CDR3 consists of 16 residues. V was pared by 0 bases and J by 5 bases, with 8 bases of the junction left unmatched. Germline V gene sequence: CDR1 DFQATT, CDR2 SNEGSKA (reference sequence). As DNA, the CDR3 is TGCAGTGCTAGAGATCGGCTAGCGGGGGTGTTAGATACGCAGTATTTT. Its protein is CSARDRLAGVLDTQYF.

The rearrangement links TRBV15 to TRBJ2-1; D gene unclear. The CDR3 is 13 amino acids. Germline V gene sequence: CDR1 LNHNV, CDR2 YYDKDF (reference sequence). Between the trimmed V and J ends, which lost 1 base and 1 base, there was a span of 2 bases. As DNA, the CDR3 is TGTGCCACCAGCAGAGTTTCCTACAATGAGCAGTTCTTC. It codes for CATSRVSYNEQFF.

V gene TRBV29-1 combines with J gene TRBJ1-2; 7 bases align to TRBD1. The CDR3 runs 13 residues. The V gene's germline CDR1 is SQVTM and CDR2 ANQGSEA. J gave up 2 bases and V 6 bases, and 6 bases lay outside the gene matches. CDR3 bases: TGCAGCGTCCGGGACAGACAAAACTATGGCTACACCTTC. It yields the protein CSVRDRQNYGYTF. The variable domain in full, completed from reference TRBV29-1 and TRBJ1-2, reads SAVISQKPSRDICQRGTSLTIQCQVDSQVTMMFWYRQQPGQSLTLIATANQGSEATYESGFVIDKFPISRPNLTFSTLTVSNMSPEDSSIYLCSVRDRQNYGYTFGSGTRLTVV.

The gene calls are TRBV7-6 and TRBJ1-2, with TRBD1 identical over 7 bases. Trimming at V came to 5 bases and at J to 2 bases, leaving 8 bases not matched to a gene. The CDR3 extends over 15 amino acids. In germline, CDR1 is SGHVS, CDR2 FNYEAQ. This chain's CDR3 is CASSQGEGANYGYTF. Written as DNA, the CDR3 is TGTGCCAGCAGCCAGGGGGAGGGGGCAAACTATGGCTACACCTTC.

The CDR3 is CATSDPTGPNEKLFF. The CDR3 DNA sequence: TGTGCCACCAGTGATCCGACGGGGCCTAATGAAAAACTGTTTTTT. This chain connects TRBV24-1 to TRBJ1-4, with D tentatively TRBD1 (5 bases). This CDR3 is built from 15 residues. V gave up 3 bases and J gave up 3 bases, with 10 bases separating them. Germline CDR1 reads KGHDR; CDR2 reads SFDVKD.

The rearrangement uses TRBV6-5 and TRBJ1-4; D is ambiguous. Trimming took off 0 bases at V and 12 bases at J, with 14 bases between the two ends. This CDR3 is 14 amino acids long. Germline V gives CDR1 MNHEY, CDR2 SVGAGI. CDR3 coding DNA: TGTGCCAGCAGTTACTCGACTCTCGGAGTCGAACTGTTTTTT. Its translation is CASSYSTLGVELFF.

This chain connects TRBV27 to TRBJ2-2; 9 bases line up with TRBD1. Losses at the gene ends were 5 bases for V and 3 bases for J; bases not matched to a gene: 7. The CDR3 totals 16 residues. The germline gives CDR1 MNHEY, CDR2 SMNVEV (reference sequence). CDR3 DNA sequence: TGTGCCAGCAGTCCTCTACAGGGGGCGGACACCGGGGAGCTGTTTTTT. Translation gives CASSPLQGADTGELFF.

The V and J genes are TRBV7-9 and TRBJ1-5, with D unclear. The CDR3 loop spans 14 amino acids. Trimming pared 5 bases from V and 5 bases from J, leaving 13 bases between. Germline loops: CDR1 SEHNR, CDR2 FQNEAQ (reference sequence). The CDR3 region is CASSPIDTDQPQHF. Here the CDR3 DNA reads TGTGCCAGCAGCCCCATTGACACAGATCAGCCCCAGCATTTT.

The rearrangement links TRBV4-2 to TRBJ2-5; D perhaps matches TRBD1 (5 bases). Germline assignment: CDR1 LGHNA and CDR2 YNFKEQ. The CDR3 has 14 amino acids. V gave up 0 bases and J gave up 3 bases, with 8 bases separating them. The CDR3 here is CASSQEGVEETQYF. The CDR3 coding sequence is TGTGCCAGCAGCCAAGAAGGGGTGGAAGAGACCCAGTACTTC.

About this clonotype: One end of the junction does not line up with germline, which may come from a read error. The chain employs TRBV6-1 and TRBJ1-5, with D unresolved. This CDR3 spans 17 amino acids. Per germline, CDR1 MNHNS and CDR2 SASEGT. The CDR3 sequence: CASSLWESGFGNRPQHF. CDR3 in DNA: TGTGCCAGCAGTCTATGGGAGAGTGGTTTTGGCAATCGGCCCCAGCATTTT.

The J gene is TRBJ2-7, the V gene TRBV11-3, with 7 bases fitting TRBD1. J gave up 2 bases and V 4 bases, and 8 bases lay outside the gene matches. The germline V gene has CDR1 SGHNT and CDR2 YENEEA. The CDR3 runs 15 residues. CDR3 sequence reads: CASSSKTGTAYEQYF. DNA of the CDR3: TGTGCCAGCAGCTCCAAGACCGGGACAGCCTACGAGCAGTACTTC.

The genes are TRBV7-9 and TRBJ2-3, with a weak D call TRBD2 (5 bases). V was cut by 3 bases and J by 1 base, with 11 bases left in between. This CDR3 is 15 amino acids long. Germline V lookup: CDR1 SEHNR, CDR2 FQNEAQ (reference sequence). The CDR3 reads CASSFYRGGTDTQYF. The DNA of the CDR3 is TGTGCCAGCAGCTTCTATCGGGGTGGCACAGATACGCAGTATTTT. Full variable domain (remainder filled in from reference TRBV7-9 and TRBJ2-3): DTGVSQNPRHKITKRGQNVTFRCDPISEHNRLYWYRQTLGQGPEFLTYFQNEAQLEKSRLLSDRFSAERPKGSFSTLEIQRTEQGDSAMYLCASSFYRGGTDTQYFGPGTRLTVL.

This clonotype showed up just a few times. V is TRBV6-5 and J is TRBJ1-2; TRBD1 is a possible D gene (5 bases). The CDR3 is made up of 14 amino acids. V lost 0 bases and J lost 5, with 10 bases in between. CDR1 MNHEY and CDR2 SVGAGI come from the germline V gene. CDR3 in amino acids: CASSYSSDSYGYTF. CDR3 nucleotides: TGTGCCAGCAGTTACTCGAGCGACAGTTATGGCTACACCTTC.